This T cell receptor beta chain comes out of a study of T cell responses to AZD1222 COVID-19 vaccine. Whole-study results and caveats: CD4 TCRs linked to vaccination spanned spike, dominating at 160-218 and 743-854. Only after the peak T cell response were repertoires sampled. Baseline serostatus was positive in only five to seven AZD1222 recipients.

Generated by immunoSEQ multiplex PCR, the TCRdb table keeps only in-frame clones and is missing some. The sample carries some 120,000 clones, 75% to 90% recorded once. About this clone: Antigen unknown.

V dropped 6 bases and J dropped 8 bases, with 19 bases sitting between them. CDR3 length: 14 residues. Germline V CDR1 and CDR2: MNHEY, SVGAGI. The receptor comes from an adult in good health. The sequences come from peripheral blood, collected on day 0 of AZD1222 vaccination. V is TRBV6-5 and J is TRBJ1-1; no firm D call. The CDR3 DNA reads TGTGCCAGCAGGGCGACTGGGGTAGATAGGGAAGCTTTCTTT. Protein: CASRATGVDREAFF.